This entry describes one T cell receptor beta chain. Methods used by the authors: Quantification of nucleated cells was approximated via reference gene primer amplification. The assay was immunoSEQ multiplex PCR, and TCRdb's table has in-frame clones only and misses some. That table furnishes V, J and clone size, whereas the DNA furnished D and trimming. The sample lists 90,000 or so clones, about 90% occurring once. The data were obtained in a study of blood T cell repertoires in COVID-19. Study-level background: The United States, Italy and Spain supplied acute and convalescent COVID-19 samples. The analysed material was cDNA or gDNA that came from T cells, B-cell-depleted T cells, or PBMCs.

J was trimmed by 4 bases and V by 0 bases; bases with no gene match: 8. Per the germline V gene, CDR1 is LGHNA and CDR2 is YNFKEQ. The CDR3 is 18 residues long. The V call is TRBV4-2, the J call TRBJ2-3; TRBD2 aligns across 12 bases. The sequenced material came from peripheral blood. The sequence was collected from a human donor in a cohort sampled during active COVID-19. This chain's CDR3 is CASSQDSSGRAKSDTQYF. CDR3 nucleotides: TGTGCCAGCAGCCAAGACTCTAGCGGGAGGGCCAAATCAGATACGCAGTATTTT.